These 3 T cell receptor beta chains share one sample of origin, sequenced in a study of identical twins. TCRdb reanalysed the 5' RACE reads using MiXCR and keeps one entry per CDR3 protein. The data contain roughly 770,000 distinct CDR3 sequences, 15% to 20% of them singletons. The sample was also linked to a second study, of T cells expressing NK-cell markers.

Sequenced input: PBMCs. The origin of the receptors is a woman younger than 30 in good health.

This clonotype appeared a few times. For the CDR3, the DNA is TGTGCCAGCAGCGTAACCCGTTCCTACAATGAGCAGTTCTTC. This translates into CASSVTRSYNEQFF. The chain combines TRBV9 with TRBJ2-1; D remains ambiguous. CDR1 and CDR2 from the germline V gene are SGDLS and YYNGEE. This CDR3 has 14 amino acids. The germline V and J ends were trimmed by 1 base and 1 base, with 6 bases remaining between them.

The sample holds a few counts of this clonotype. The gene calls are TRBV14 and TRBJ2-7; D not resolved. Germline loops: CDR1 SGHDN, CDR2 FVKESK. This CDR3 is 15 amino acids long. With 4 bases removed from V and 8 bases from J, the gap between germline ends came to 21 bases. CDR3 sequence reads: CASSPSDWSQYKQYF. DNA for the CDR3: TGTGCCAGCAGCCCTTCAGATTGGTCCCAGTACAAGCAGTACTTC.

This clonotype was observed a few times. The rearrangement uses TRBV20-1 and TRBJ1-2; D remains ambiguous. The CDR3 totals 13 residues. CDR1 is DFQATT, CDR2 SNEGSKA, per germline (reference sequence). V lost 0 bases to trimming and J lost 6 bases, with 11 bases between them. The CDR3 DNA is TGCAGTGCTAGAGATATCCGGCGGGATGGCTACACCTTC. It encodes CSARDIRRDGYTF.